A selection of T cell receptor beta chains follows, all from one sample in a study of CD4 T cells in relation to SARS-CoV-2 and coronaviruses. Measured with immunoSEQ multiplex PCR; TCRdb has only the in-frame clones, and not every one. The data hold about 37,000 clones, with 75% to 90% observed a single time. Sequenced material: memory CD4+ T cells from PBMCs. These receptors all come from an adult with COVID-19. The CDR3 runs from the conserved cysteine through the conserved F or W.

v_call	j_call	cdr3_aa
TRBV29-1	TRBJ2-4	CSVEFSVAKNIQYF
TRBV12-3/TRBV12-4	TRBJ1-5	CASSSPSKPQHF
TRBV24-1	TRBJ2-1	CATGSKTSGGNNEQFF
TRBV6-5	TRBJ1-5	CASTGGFRGQPQHF
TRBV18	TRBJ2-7	CASSLRGGTGSPYEQYF
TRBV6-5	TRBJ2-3	CASSLGAVPSTDTQYF
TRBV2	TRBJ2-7	CASSEARVEQYF
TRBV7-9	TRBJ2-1	CASSPFYEQFF
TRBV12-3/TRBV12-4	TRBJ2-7	CASRDGEPYEQYF
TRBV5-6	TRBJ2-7	CASSLARGGNLGEQYF
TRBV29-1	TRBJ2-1	CSVSLAVYNEQFF
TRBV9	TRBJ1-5	CASSSGQQRSPQHF
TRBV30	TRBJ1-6	CAWRSGGYSPLHF
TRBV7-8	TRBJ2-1	CASSLRTSGMSYNEQFF
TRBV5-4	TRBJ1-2	CASSPGGNYGYTF
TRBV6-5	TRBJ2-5	CAGGGRRIKEAQYF
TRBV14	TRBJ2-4	CASSQTNRGLHIQYF
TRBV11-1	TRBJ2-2	CASSLLAGGLTGELFF
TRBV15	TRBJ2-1	CATSRDPTGGLDEQFF
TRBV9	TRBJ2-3	CASSPFSSTDTQYF
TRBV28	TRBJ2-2	CASTRQYSLQGQNTGELFF
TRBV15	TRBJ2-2	CATSRESRGYGELFF
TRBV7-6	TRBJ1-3	CASSLSGQASSGNTIYF
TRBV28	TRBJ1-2	CASSPIDFLRQNYGYTF
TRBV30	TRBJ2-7	CAWRGGGTYEQYF
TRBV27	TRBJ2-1	CASSFDGAASSYNEQFF
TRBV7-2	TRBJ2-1	CASSLGLYNEQFF
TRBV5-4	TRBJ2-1	CASSTGTSGNYNEQFF
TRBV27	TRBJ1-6	CASSPLNSPLHF
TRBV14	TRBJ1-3	CASSPRADGNTIYF
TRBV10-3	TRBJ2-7	CAISEGRDLDEQYF
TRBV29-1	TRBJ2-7	CSVFQYYEQYF
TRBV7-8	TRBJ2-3	CASSWGTHTDTQYF
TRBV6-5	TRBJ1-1	CASSWDRGRGTEAFF
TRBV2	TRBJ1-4	CASSDGRATGEKLFF
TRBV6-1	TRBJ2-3	CASTEAGGPSADTQYF
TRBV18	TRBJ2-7	CASSPGQGVYYEQYF
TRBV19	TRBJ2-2	CASRNLDNTGELFF
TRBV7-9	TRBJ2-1	CASSSSSGRAGNEQFF
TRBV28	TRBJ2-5	CASSPRTGWGTETQYF
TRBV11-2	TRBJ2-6	CASSLLPGANVLTF
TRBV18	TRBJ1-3	CASSPQAVSQGAFGNTIYF
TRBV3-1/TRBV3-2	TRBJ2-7	CASSHLAGFPYEQYF
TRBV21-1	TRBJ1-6	CASSKAADRRGNSPLHF
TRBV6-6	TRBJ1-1	CASSPGTANTEAFF
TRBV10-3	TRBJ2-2	CAISELGQGLNTGELFF
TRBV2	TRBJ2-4	CASSLAGGLPGGYF
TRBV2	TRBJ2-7	CASSAGTGLYEQYF
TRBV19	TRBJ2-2	CASIDIGGLSGKLFF
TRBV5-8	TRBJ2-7	CASSLVPSLPAYEQYF
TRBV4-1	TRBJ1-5	CASSQGRVAGDAYSNQPQHF